This TCR beta chain was retrieved from a study of T cells expressing NK-cell markers. The overall study: Within the sequenced cohort of eight donors, seven exhibited HCMV seropositivity and one was seronegative. Findings and caveats of the study: A few donors likewise had their CD3+CD56-NKG2C+ fraction led by these clonotypes. Of the CD8+ T cells in about 6 donors, roughly 1.0-7.0% belonged to dominant NKG2C+ clonotypes.

Comments on this clonotype: Antigen specificity is unknown.

CDR3 length: 16 residues. Germline V gene data show CDR1 as LNHNV and CDR2 as YYDKDF (reference sequence). The TCR beta cDNA came from 5'RACE template switching with UMIs. TCRdb reprocessed the 5' RACE reads and reports one entry per CDR3 protein, with no DNA. This repertoire includes around 380,000 distinct CDR3 sequences. The source material was blood T cells: a sorted CD56 or NKG2C T cell subset, CD4+ or CD8+ T cells, or bulk PBMC T cells (not recorded which). The chain carries TRBV15 and TRBJ2-7; TCRdb's D gene call, TRBD1, goes unchecked for lack of DNA. The source is a woman aged 45-65 years in good health. The CDR3 sequence is CATSRDHNRMAYEQYF.